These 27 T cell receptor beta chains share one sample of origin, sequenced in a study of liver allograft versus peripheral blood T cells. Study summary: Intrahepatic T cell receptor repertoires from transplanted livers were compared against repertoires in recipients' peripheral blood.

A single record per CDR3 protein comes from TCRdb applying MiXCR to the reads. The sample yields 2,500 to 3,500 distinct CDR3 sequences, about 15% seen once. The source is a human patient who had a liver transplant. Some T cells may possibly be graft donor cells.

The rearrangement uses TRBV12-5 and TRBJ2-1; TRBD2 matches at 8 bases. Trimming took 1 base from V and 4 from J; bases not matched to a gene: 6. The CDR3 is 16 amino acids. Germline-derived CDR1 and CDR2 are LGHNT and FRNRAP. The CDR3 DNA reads TGTGCTAGTGGTTTGGAATTTAGCGGGGTATACAATGAGCAGTTCTTC. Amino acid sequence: CASGLEFSGVYNEQFF.

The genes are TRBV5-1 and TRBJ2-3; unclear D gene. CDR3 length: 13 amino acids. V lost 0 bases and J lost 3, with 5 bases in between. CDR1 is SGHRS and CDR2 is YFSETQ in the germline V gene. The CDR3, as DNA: TGCGCCAGCAGCTTGGTAAGGACAGATACGCAGTATTTT. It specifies CASSLVRTDTQYF. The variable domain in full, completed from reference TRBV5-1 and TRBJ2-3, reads KAGVTQTPRYLIKTRGQQVTLSCSPISGHRSVSWYQQTPGQGLQFLFEYFSETQRNKGNFPGRFSGRQFSNSRSEMNVSTLELGDSALYLCASSLVRTDTQYFGPGTRLTVL.

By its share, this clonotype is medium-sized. CDR3 sequence (DNA): TGCAGTGCTAGAGGGGACAGGGACTACGAGCAGTACTTC. Its translation is CSARGDRDYEQYF. The chain uses TRBV20-1 and TRBJ2-7; TRBD1 agrees at 9 bases. J lost 3 bases, V lost 1 base, and 1 base had no gene match. CDR1 and CDR2 from the germline V gene are DFQATT and SNEGSKA (reference sequence). There are 13 residues in the CDR3.

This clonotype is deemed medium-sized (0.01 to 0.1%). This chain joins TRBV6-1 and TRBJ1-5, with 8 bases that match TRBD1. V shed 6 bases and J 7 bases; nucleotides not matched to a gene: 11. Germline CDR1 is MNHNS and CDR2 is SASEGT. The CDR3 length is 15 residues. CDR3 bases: TGTGCCAGCAGCGACCGACAGGGGAAGATGCAGCCCCAGCATTTT. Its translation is CASSDRQGKMQPQHF.

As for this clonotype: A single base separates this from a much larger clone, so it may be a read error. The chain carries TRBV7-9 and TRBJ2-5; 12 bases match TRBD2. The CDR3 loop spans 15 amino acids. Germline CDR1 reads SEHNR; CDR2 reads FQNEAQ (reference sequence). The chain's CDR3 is CVSSRLTSGSETQYF. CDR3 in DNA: TGTGTCAGCAGCCGACTGACTAGCGGGAGCGAGACCCAGTACTTC.

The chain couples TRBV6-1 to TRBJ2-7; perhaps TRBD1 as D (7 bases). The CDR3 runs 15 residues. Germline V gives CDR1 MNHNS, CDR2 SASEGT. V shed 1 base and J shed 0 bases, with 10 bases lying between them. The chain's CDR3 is CASSEGGDSSYEQYF. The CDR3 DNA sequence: TGTGCCAGCAGTGAAGGGGGGGACAGCTCCTACGAGCAGTACTTC.

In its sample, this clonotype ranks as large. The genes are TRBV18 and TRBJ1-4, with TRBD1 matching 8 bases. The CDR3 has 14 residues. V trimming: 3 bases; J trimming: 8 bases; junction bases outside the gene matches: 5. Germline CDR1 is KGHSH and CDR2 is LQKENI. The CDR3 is CASSPTGGEEKLFF. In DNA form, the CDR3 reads TGTGCCAGCTCACCTACAGGGGGAGAAGAAAAACTGTTTTTT.

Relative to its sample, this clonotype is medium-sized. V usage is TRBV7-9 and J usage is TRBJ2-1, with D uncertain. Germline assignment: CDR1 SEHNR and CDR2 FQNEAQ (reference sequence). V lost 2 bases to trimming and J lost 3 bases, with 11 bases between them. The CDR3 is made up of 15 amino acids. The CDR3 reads CASSLPAPIYNEQFF. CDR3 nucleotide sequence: TGTGCCAGCAGCTTACCGGCACCTATCTACAATGAGCAGTTCTTC. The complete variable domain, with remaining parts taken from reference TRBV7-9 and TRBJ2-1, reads DTGVSQNPRHKITKRGQNVTFRCDPISEHNRLYWYRQTLGQGPEFLTYFQNEAQLEKSRLLSDRFSAERPKGSFSTLEIQRTEQGDSAMYLCASSLPAPIYNEQFFGPGTRLTVL.

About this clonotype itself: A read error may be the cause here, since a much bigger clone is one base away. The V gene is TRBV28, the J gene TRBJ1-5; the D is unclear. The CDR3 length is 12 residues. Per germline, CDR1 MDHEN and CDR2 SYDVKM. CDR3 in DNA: TGTACCAGCAGTTTCGGGAATCAGCCCCAGCATTTT. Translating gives CTSSFGNQPQHF.

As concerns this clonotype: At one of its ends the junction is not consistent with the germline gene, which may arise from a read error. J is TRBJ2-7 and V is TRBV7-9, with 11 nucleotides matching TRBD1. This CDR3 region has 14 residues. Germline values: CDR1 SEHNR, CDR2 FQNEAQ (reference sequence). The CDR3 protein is CACSLAGTGGEQYF. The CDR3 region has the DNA TGTGCCTGCAGCTTAGCGGGGACAGGGGGCGAGCAGTACTTC.

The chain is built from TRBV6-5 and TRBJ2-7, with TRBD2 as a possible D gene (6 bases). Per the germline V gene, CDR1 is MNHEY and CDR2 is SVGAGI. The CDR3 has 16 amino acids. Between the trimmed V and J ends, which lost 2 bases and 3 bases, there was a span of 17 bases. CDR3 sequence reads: CASSYGDSGNYYEQYF. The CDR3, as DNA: TGTGCCAGCAGTTACGGGGACTCCGGTAATTACTACGAGCAGTACTTC.

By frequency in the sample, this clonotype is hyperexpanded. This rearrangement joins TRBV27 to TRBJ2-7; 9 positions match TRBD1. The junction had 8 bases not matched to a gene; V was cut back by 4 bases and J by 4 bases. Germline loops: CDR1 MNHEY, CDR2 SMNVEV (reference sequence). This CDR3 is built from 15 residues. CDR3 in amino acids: CASSSPGQGSYEQYF. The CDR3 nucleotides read TGTGCCAGCAGTTCACCGGGACAGGGTTCTTACGAGCAGTACTTC.

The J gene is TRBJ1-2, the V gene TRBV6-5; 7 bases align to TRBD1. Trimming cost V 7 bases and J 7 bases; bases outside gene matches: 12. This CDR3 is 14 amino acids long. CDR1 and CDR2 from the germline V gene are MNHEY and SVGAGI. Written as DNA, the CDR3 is TGTGCCAGCACCAACCAGGGGGGCGGGGTTGGCTACACCTTC. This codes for CASTNQGGGVGYTF.

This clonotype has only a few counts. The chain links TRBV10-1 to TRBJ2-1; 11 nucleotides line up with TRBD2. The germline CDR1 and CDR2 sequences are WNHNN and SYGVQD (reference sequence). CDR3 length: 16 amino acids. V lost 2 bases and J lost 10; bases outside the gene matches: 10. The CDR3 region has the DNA TGCGCCAGCAGTGAGCGTTCACTAGCGGGAGTAATAGAGCAGTTCTTC. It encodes CASSERSLAGVIEQFF.

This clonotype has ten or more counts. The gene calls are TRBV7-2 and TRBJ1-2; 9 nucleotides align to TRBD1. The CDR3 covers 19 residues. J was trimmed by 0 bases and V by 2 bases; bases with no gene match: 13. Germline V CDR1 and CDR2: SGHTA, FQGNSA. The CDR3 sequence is CASSLRRIIRDRANYGYTF. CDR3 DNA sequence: TGTGCCAGCAGCTTAAGACGAATAATCCGGGACAGGGCTAACTATGGCTACACCTTC.

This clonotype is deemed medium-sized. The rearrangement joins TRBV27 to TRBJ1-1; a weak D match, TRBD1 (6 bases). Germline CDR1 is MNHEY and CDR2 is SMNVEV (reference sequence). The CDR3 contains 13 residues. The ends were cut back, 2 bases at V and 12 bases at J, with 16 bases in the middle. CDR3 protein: CASSLSARGPSFF. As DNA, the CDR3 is TGTGCCAGCAGTTTAAGCGCCAGGGGTCCATCTTTCTTT.

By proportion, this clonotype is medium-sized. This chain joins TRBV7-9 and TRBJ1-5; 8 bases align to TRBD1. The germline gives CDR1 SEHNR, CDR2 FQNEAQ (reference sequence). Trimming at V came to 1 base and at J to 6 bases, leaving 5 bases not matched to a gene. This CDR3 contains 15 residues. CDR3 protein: CASSLGTGSSQPQHF. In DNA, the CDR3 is TGTGCCAGCAGCTTAGGGACAGGGAGTAGTCAGCCCCAGCATTTT.

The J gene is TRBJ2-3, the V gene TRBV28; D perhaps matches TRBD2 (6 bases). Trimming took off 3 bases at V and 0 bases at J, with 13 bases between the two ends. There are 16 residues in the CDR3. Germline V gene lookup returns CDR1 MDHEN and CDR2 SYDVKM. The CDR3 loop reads CASSLMAAGSTDTQYF. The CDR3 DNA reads TGTGCCAGCAGTTTGATGGCTGCGGGGAGCACAGATACGCAGTATTTT.

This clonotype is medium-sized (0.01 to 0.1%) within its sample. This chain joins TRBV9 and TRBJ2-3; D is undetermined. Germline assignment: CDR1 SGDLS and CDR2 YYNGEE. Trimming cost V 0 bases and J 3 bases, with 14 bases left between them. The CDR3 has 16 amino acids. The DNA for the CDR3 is TGTGCCAGCAGCGTAGCGAGGAGTACCTCGACAGATACGCAGTATTTT. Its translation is CASSVARSTSTDTQYF.

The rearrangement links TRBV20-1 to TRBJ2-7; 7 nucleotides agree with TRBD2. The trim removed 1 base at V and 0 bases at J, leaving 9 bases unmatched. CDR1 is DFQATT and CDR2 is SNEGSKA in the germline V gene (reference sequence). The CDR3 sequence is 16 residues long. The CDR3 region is CSARGLAATLSYEQYF. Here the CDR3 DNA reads TGCAGTGCTAGAGGTCTAGCGGCCACCCTCTCCTACGAGCAGTACTTC.

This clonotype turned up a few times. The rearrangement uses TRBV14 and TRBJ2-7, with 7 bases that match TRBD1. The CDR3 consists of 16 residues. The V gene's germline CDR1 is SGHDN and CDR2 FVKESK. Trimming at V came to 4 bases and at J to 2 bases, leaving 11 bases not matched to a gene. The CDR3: CASSPEGQHLTYEQYF. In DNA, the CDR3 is TGTGCCAGCAGCCCTGAGGGACAGCACTTAACCTACGAGCAGTACTTC. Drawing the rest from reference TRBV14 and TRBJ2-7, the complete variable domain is EAGVTQFPSHSVIEKGQTVTLRCDPISGHDNLYWYRRVMGKEIKFLLHFVKESKQDESGMPNNRFLAERTGGTYSTLKVQPAELEDSGVYFCASSPEGQHLTYEQYFGPGTRLTVT.

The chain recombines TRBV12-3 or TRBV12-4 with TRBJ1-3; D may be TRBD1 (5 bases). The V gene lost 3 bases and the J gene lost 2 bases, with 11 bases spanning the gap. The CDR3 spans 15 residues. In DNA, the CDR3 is TGTGCCAGCAGTTTTGCGGGGGGGGCTGGAAACACCATATATTTT. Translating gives CASSFAGGAGNTIYF.

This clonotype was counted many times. As DNA, the CDR3 is TGTGCCAGCAGTACTACAGGGTCGCGCTACAATGAGCAGTTCTTC. It specifies CASSTTGSRYNEQFF. The chain employs TRBV7-9 and TRBJ2-1; possible D gene TRBD1, 6 bases. Trimming took 6 bases from V and 3 from J, leaving 15 bases between them. The CDR3 has 15 residues. Germline CDR1 and CDR2: SEHNR and FQNEAQ (reference sequence).

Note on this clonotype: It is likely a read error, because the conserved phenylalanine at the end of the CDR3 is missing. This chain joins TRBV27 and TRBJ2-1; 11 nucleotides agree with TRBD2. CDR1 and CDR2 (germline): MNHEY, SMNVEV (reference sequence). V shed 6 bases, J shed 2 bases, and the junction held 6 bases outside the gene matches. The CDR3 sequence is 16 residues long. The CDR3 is CASSPSGGSAYNEQFV. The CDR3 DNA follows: TGTGCCAGCAGCCCTAGCGGGGGGAGCGCCTACAATGAGCAGTTCGTC.

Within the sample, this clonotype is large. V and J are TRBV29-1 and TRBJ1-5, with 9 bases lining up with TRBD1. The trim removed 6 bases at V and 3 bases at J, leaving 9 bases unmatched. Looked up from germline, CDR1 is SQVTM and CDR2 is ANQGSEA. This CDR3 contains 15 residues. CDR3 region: CSVRDREGSNQPQHF. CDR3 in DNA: TGCAGCGTACGGGACAGGGAAGGGTCCAATCAGCCCCAGCATTTT.

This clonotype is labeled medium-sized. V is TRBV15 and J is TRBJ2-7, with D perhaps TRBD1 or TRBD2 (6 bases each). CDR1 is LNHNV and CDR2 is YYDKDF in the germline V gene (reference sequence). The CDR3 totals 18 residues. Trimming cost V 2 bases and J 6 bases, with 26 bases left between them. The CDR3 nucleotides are TGTGCCACCAGCAGATTTCCTATCTCGGAGGGGGAGAAGGGCGAGCAGTACTTC. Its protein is CATSRFPISEGEKGEQYF.

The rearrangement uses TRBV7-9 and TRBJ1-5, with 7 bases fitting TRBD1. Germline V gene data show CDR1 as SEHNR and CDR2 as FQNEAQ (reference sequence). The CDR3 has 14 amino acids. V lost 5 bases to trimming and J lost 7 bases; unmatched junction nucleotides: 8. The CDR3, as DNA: TGTGCCAGCAGCCAGGGGGGACTCGGGCAGCCCCAGCATTTT. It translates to CASSQGGLGQPQHF.